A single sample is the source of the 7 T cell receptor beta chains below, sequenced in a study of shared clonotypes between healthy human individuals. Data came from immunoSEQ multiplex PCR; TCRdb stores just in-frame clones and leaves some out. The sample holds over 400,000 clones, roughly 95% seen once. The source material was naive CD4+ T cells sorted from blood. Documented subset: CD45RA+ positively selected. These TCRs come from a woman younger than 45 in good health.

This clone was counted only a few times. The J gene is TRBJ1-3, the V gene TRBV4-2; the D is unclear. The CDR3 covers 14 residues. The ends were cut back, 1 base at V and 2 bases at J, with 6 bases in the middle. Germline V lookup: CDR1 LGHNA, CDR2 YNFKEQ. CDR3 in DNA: TGTGCCAGCAGCCAAGGCCAACCTGGAAACACCATATATTTT. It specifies CASSQGQPGNTIYF.

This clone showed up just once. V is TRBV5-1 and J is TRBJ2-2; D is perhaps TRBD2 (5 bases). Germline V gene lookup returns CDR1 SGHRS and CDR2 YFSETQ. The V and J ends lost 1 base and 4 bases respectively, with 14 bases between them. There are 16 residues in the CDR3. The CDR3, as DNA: TGCGCCAGCAGCTTGTCTGCTAGCTCGGGCACCGGGGAGCTGTTTTTT. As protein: CASSLSASSGTGELFF.

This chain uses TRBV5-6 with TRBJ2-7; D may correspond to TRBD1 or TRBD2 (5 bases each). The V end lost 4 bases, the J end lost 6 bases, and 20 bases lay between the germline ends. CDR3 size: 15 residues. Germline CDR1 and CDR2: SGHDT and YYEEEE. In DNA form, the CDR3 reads TGTGCCAGCAGCCGTTCCGGGACCACCTACGCCGAGCAGTACTTC. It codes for CASSRSGTTYAEQYF.

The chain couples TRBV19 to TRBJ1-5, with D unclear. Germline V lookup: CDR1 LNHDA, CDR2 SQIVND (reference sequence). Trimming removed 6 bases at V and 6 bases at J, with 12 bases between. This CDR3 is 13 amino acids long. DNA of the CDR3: TGTGCCAGTAGCCCTGCCCCCCGTCAGCCCCAGCATTTT. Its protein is CASSPAPRQPQHF. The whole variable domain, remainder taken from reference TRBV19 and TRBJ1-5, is DGGITQSPKYLFRKEGQNVTLSCEQNLNHDAMYWYRQDPGQGLRLIYYSQIVNDFQKGDIAEGYSVSREKKESFPLTVTSAQKNPTAFYLCASSPAPRQPQHFGDGTRLSIL.

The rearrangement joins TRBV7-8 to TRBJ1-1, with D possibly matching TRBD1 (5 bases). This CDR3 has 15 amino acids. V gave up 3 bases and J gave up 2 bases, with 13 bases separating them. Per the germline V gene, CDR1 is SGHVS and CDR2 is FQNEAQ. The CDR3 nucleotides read TGTGCCAGCAGCTTGCGGACAACAGGAAACACTGAAGCTTTCTTT. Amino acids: CASSLRTTGNTEAFF.

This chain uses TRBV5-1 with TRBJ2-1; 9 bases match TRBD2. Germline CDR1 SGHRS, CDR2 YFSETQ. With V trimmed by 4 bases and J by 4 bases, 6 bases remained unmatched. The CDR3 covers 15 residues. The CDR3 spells CASSPGTSIYNEQFF. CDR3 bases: TGCGCCAGCAGCCCGGGGACTAGCATTTACAATGAGCAGTTCTTC.

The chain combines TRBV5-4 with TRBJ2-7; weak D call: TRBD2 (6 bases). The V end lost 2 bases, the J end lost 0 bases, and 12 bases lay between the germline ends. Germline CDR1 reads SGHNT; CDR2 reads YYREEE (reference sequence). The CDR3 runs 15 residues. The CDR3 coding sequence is TGTGCCAGCAGCTTAGGAGCGGGCCGCTCCTACGAGCAGTACTTC. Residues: CASSLGAGRSYEQYF.